A selection of T cell receptor beta chains follows, all from one sample in a study of blood T cell repertoires in COVID-19. Clones were sequenced by immunoSEQ multiplex PCR, and TCRdb holds only the in-frame ones, with some missing. Altogether more than 35,000 clones are present, 80% to 90% being singletons, with the ten largest covering 6.2%. Sequenced: peripheral blood. The receptors stem from a human donor in a cohort sampled during active COVID-19. CDR3s include the opening cysteine and the closing phenylalanine or tryptophan. A D gene is named only where the DNA matches it firmly. Size is stated for part of the rows, as once, few or many counts, or as a class when the clone is expanded.

J gene | D gene | clone size | V gene | CDR3 protein | CDR3 DNA
TRBJ2-1 | TRBD1 | - | TRBV6-5 | CASSRGQGEAEQFF | TGTGCCAGCAGTCGCGGACAGGGGGAGGCTGAGCAGTTCTTC
TRBJ2-1 | TRBD2 | - | TRBV5-1 | CASSPPSGEKWGEQFF | TGCGCCAGCAGCCCCCCTAGCGGGGAGAAATGGGGTGAGCAGTTCTTC
TRBJ2-7 | TRBD1 | - | TRBV27 | CASSLRFPRDSSYEQYF | TGTGCCAGCAGTCTAAGGTTCCCCCGGGACAGCTCCTACGAGCAGTACTTC
TRBJ2-7 | - | - | TRBV4-2 | CASSQAATAYEQYF | TGTGCCAGCAGCCAAGCAGCGACGGCCTACGAGCAGTACTTC
TRBJ2-3 | TRBD1 | - | TRBV11-3 | CASSFGDRVNPDTQYF | TGTGCCAGCAGCTTTGGGGACAGGGTCAACCCAGATACGCAGTATTTT
TRBJ2-3 | - | - | TRBV29-1 | CSVEPLKGTDTQYF | TGCAGCGTTGAACCCCTGAAGGGGACAGATACGCAGTATTTT
TRBJ2-5 | - | - | TRBV6-5 | CASSPIAGKETQYF | TGTGCCAGCAGTCCTATAGCTGGAAAAGAGACCCAGTACTTC
TRBJ2-7 | - | few | TRBV19 | CASSIRGQNYEQYF | TGTGCCAGTAGTATCCGGGGACAAAACTACGAGCAGTACTTC
TRBJ1-1 | - | - | TRBV4-1 | CASSRSGTFNTEAFF | TGCGCCAGCAGCCGGTCCGGGACATTCAACACTGAAGCTTTCTTT
TRBJ2-2 | TRBD2 | once | TRBV18 | CASSPFGLAGNTGELFF | TGTGCCAGCTCACCATTTGGACTAGCGGGGAACACCGGGGAGCTGTTTTTT
TRBJ1-5 | TRBD1 | - | TRBV18 | CASSPFPGTGLRGPQHF | TGTGCCAGCTCACCTTTTCCGGGGACAGGGCTAAGGGGGCCCCAGCATTTT
TRBJ1-2 | TRBD1 | - | TRBV18 | CASSPPTGRNGYTF | TGTGCCAGCTCACCACCGACAGGGCGAAATGGCTACACCTTC
TRBJ1-4 | - | - | TRBV7-9 | CASSYTLAGWTNEKLFF | TGTGCCAGCAGCTACACATTAGCAGGGTGGACTAATGAAAAACTGTTTTTT
TRBJ1-5 | TRBD1 | - | TRBV2 | CASRDRGRSNQPQHF | TGTGCCAGCAGGGACAGGGGCAGGAGCAATCAGCCCCAGCATTTT
TRBJ2-4 | - | - | TRBV5-1 | CASSLDTGMRKNIQYF | TGCGCCAGCAGCTTGGATACAGGCATGCGGAAAAACATTCAGTACTTC
TRBJ2-2 | - | - | TRBV14 | CASSQVRGGELFF | TGTGCCAGCAGCCAAGTTCGGGGCGGGGAGCTGTTTTTT
TRBJ2-3 | TRBD2 | - | TRBV6-5 | CASETRLAGADTQYF | TGTGCCAGCGAGACGAGGCTAGCGGGAGCAGATACGCAGTATTTT
TRBJ2-5 | TRBD2 | - | TRBV9 | CASSVGNGGVRETQYF | TGTGCCAGCAGCGTAGGCAACGGGGGGGTTCGAGAGACCCAGTACTTC
TRBJ2-1 | - | - | TRBV5-1 | CASSLGGLSYNEQFF | TGCGCCAGCAGCTTGGGCGGGTTGTCCTACAATGAGCAGTTCTTC
TRBJ1-6 | - | - | TRBV30 | CAWSTPAGASSYNSPLHF | TGTGCCTGGAGTACCCCAGCAGGGGCTAGCTCCTATAATTCACCCCTCCACTTT
TRBJ2-2 | - | - | TRBV15 | CATSRDSRVPGELFF | TGTGCCACCAGCAGAGACAGCAGGGTCCCCGGGGAGCTGTTTTTT
TRBJ2-7 | - | - | TRBV28 | CASSPQGYEQYF | TGTGCCAGCAGTCCCCAGGGCTACGAGCAGTACTTC
TRBJ1-3 | - | - | TRBV2 | CASSLVGGDSGNTIYF | TGTGCCAGCAGTTTGGTGGGGGGAGACTCTGGAAACACCATATATTTT
TRBJ1-4 | TRBD1 | - | TRBV5-1 | CASSLGTGGYGEKLFF | TGCGCCAGCAGCTTGGGGACAGGGGGCTACGGTGAAAAACTGTTTTTT
TRBJ2-7 | - | few | TRBV6-4 | CARKNPTALSYEQYF | TGTGCCAGGAAAAACCCGACAGCGCTCTCCTACGAGCAGTACTTC
TRBJ2-7 | TRBD1 | - | TRBV7-8 | CASSGGGDRYEQYF | TGTGCCAGCAGCGGAGGAGGGGACAGGTACGAGCAGTACTTC
TRBJ2-2 | TRBD2 | - | TRBV5-1 | CASSPRTRRTGELFF | TGCGCCAGCAGCCCGCGGACTAGGAGGACCGGGGAGCTGTTTTTT
TRBJ1-2 | - | - | TRBV19 | CASSPTIPGGYTF | TGTGCCAGTAGTCCCACCATTCCTGGCGGCTACACCTTC
TRBJ1-2 | - | - | TRBV5-6 | CASTLGRVDYGYTF | TGTGCCAGCACCCTCGGGAGGGTCGACTATGGCTACACCTTC
TRBJ2-1 | TRBD2 | - | TRBV5-1 | CASTPPGLGSYNEQFF | TGCGCCAGCACTCCCCCGGGACTAGGGTCCTACAATGAGCAGTTCTTC
TRBJ2-7 | TRBD1 | - | TRBV18 | CASSPPGTGVLYEQYF | TGTGCCAGCTCACCACCGGGAACAGGGGTCTTGTACGAGCAGTACTTC
TRBJ2-5 | - | - | TRBV12-3/TRBV12-4 | CASSLTRWETQYF | TGTGCCAGCAGTTTGACTAGGTGGGAGACCCAGTACTTC
TRBJ2-7 | TRBD1 | - | TRBV5-1 | CASSLGTGGNEQYF | TGCGCCAGCAGCTTGGGGACAGGGGGAAACGAGCAGTACTTC
TRBJ1-2 | - | - | TRBV2 | CASPSPGPGGYTF | TGTGCCAGCCCCTCCCCAGGTCCCGGAGGCTACACCTTC
TRBJ1-5 | TRBD1 | - | TRBV5-6 | CASSPDRGRSQPQHF | TGTGCCAGCAGCCCGGACAGGGGTAGGAGTCAGCCCCAGCATTTT